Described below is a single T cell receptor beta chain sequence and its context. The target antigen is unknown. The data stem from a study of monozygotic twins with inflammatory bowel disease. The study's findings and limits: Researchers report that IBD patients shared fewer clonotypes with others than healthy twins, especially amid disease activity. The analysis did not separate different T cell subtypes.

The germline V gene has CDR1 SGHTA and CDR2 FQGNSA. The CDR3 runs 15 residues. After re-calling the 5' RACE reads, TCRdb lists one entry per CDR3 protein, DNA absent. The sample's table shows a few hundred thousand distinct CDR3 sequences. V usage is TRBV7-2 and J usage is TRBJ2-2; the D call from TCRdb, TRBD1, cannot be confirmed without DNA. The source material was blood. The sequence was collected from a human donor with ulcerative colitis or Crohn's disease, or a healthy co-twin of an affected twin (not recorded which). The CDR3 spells CASRTRRWGAGELFF. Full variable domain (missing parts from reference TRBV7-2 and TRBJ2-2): GAGVSQSPSNKVTEKGKDVELRCDPISGHTALYWYRQSLGQGLEFLIYFQGNSAPDKSGLPSDRFSAERTGGSVSTLTIQRTQQEDSAVYLCASRTRRWGAGELFFGEGSRLTVL.